Following are 2 T cell receptor beta chains from one sample sequenced in a study of cytomegalovirus exposure and HLA in healthy donors. The PCR made use of 60 Vbeta and 13 Jbeta primers. Clones were read by immunoSEQ multiplex PCR, and TCRdb kept only the in-frame ones, dropping some. The sample has more than 95,000 clones, approximately 69% seen once. Sequencing was done on a sample of PBMCs. All receptors derive from a woman aged 45-59 years in good health and CMV-seropositive.

The chain joins TRBV4-3 to TRBJ1-2; D gene uncertain. V lost 0 bases to trimming and J lost 7 bases, with 15 bases between them. This CDR3 is built from 15 residues. CDR1 is LGHNA, CDR2 YSLEER, per germline. In DNA form, the CDR3 reads TGCGCCAGCAGCCAAGAACCCCGGGGTGGAGGTGGCTACACCTTC. Encoded protein: CASSQEPRGGGGYTF.

The genes are TRBV27 and TRBJ1-2; a weak D match, TRBD1 (5 bases). Germline V lookup: CDR1 MNHEY, CDR2 SMNVEV (reference sequence). CDR3 length: 16 amino acids. V was shortened by 4 bases and J by 0 bases, with 15 bases between the two germline ends. CDR3 nucleotides: TGTGCCAGCAGTTCAGCAGGGTCACTATCTAACTATGGCTACACCTTC. It specifies CASSSAGSLSNYGYTF.